This T cell receptor (beta chain) was documented in a study of cytomegalovirus exposure and HLA in healthy donors. The V gene lost 2 bases and the J gene lost 2 bases, with 13 bases spanning the gap. Germline CDR1 is MDHEN and CDR2 is SYDVKM. CDR3 size: 16 residues. The primer mix had 60 Vbeta and 13 Jbeta primers. TCRdb's copy holds only in-frame clones and misses some; the assay was immunoSEQ multiplex PCR. The repertoire includes around 110,000 clones, 81% of them detected once, and about 3.8% sits in the top ten. This sequence originates from a woman aged 25 to 45 in good health and CMV-seronegative. The source material was PBMCs. The chain joins TRBV28 to TRBJ1-5; D is undetermined. The CDR3 loop reads CASSLNRGSGNQPQHF. CDR3 in DNA: TGTGCCAGCAGTTTAAATCGGGGATCGGGCAATCAGCCCCAGCATTTT.